One TCR beta chain is described in this entry. The primer mix had 60 Vbeta and 13 Jbeta primers. TCRdb keeps only in-frame clones here, not all; method: immunoSEQ multiplex PCR. The repertoire holds some 110,000 clones, with over 75% as singletons. V dropped 4 bases and J dropped 1 base, with 19 bases sitting between them. Looked up from germline, CDR1 is SGHNT and CDR2 is YYREEE (reference sequence). The CDR3 sequence is 17 residues long. This specimen comes from a study of cytomegalovirus exposure and HLA in healthy donors. Sequenced input: PBMCs. V usage is TRBV5-4 and J usage is TRBJ2-3, with D possibly being TRBD2 (6 bases). This clonotype was obtained from a woman between 40 and 55 years old in good health and CMV-seropositive. CDR3 amino acids: CASSGGFGSGGTDTQYF. CDR3 sequence (DNA): TGTGCCAGCAGCGGGGGGTTTGGATCGGGGGGCACAGATACGCAGTATTTT.